The 5 T cell receptor beta chains reported below all come from one sample, sequenced in a study of identical twins. TCRdb called the 5' RACE reads again in MiXCR, with one record for every CDR3 protein. The sample carries roughly 200,000 distinct CDR3 sequences, around 6.8% recorded once. This same sample was also taken into another study, of yellow fever vaccine responses in identical twins.

Source material: memory (CD45RO+) T cells sorted from blood. The source of these receptors is a woman aged 18-29 years in good health.

This clonotype was counted a few times. This chain joins TRBV6-1 and TRBJ1-5; unclear D gene. V was shortened by 7 bases and J by 5 bases, with 12 bases between the two germline ends. CDR3 length: 13 amino acids. Germline V gives CDR1 MNHNS, CDR2 SASEGT. The CDR3 bases are TGTGCCAGCACCCCGGTGGGTCATCAGCCCCAGCATTTT. It translates to CASTPVGHQPQHF.

This clonotype was counted at least ten times. The gene calls are TRBV20-1 and TRBJ2-2; 11 nucleotides agree with TRBD1. V lost 6 bases and J lost 3; bases outside the gene matches: 9. The CDR3 runs to 16 residues. CDR1 and CDR2 from the germline V gene are DFQATT and SNEGSKA (reference sequence). CDR3 loop: CSAADRGRGDTGELFF. The CDR3 DNA is TGCAGTGCCGCGGACAGGGGGCGGGGAGACACCGGGGAGCTGTTTTTT.

This clonotype was seen many times. The J gene is TRBJ2-2, the V gene TRBV2; tentative D call: TRBD2 (5 bases). The germline V and J ends were trimmed by 5 bases and 7 bases, with 11 bases remaining between them. The germline gives CDR1 SNHLY, CDR2 FYNNEI. This CDR3 is built from 13 residues. Here the CDR3 reads CASSTGKGGELFF. The DNA of the CDR3 is TGTGCCAGCAGTACGGGGAAAGGCGGGGAGCTGTTTTTT.

This clonotype was counted many times. The V gene is TRBV7-9, the J gene TRBJ2-7; the match to TRBD1 covers 11 bases. V lost 3 bases and J lost 5; bases outside the gene matches: 3. Germline CDR1 SEHNR, CDR2 FQNEAQ (reference sequence). The CDR3 contains 14 residues. The CDR3 DNA reads TGTGCCAGCAGCTTGGACAGGGGGCGCGACGAGCAGTACTTC. Protein sequence: CASSLDRGRDEQYF.

This clonotype was detected only a few times. The genes are TRBV7-2 and TRBJ2-1; 7 positions agree with TRBD2. The V gene's germline CDR1 is SGHTA and CDR2 FQGNSA. The CDR3 is made up of 13 amino acids. Losses at the gene ends were 5 bases for V and 13 bases for J; bases not matched to a gene: 11. DNA for the CDR3: TGTGCCAGCAGCCCACCCGAGCTAGCGGTCCAGTTCTTC. Residues: CASSPPELAVQFF.